Listed here is a single T cell receptor beta chain. This specimen belongs to a study of blood T cell repertoires in COVID-19. About the research overall: COVID-19 samples, acute and convalescent, were from the United States, Italy and Spain. Sample material is recorded as cDNA or gDNA derived from T cells, B-cell-depleted T cells, or PBMCs.

The CDR3 is made up of 16 amino acids. Germline V gene sequence: CDR1 SNHLY, CDR2 FYNNEI. V lost 6 bases and J lost 4; bases outside the gene matches: 10. As handled by the study authors: Estimates of nucleated cell counts were drawn from the amplification of reference gene primers. The table came from immunoSEQ multiplex PCR; TCRdb's copy has only in-frame clones and leaves some out. The DNA gave D and trimming, while V, J and clone size come from that table. The sample carries 150,000 to 200,000 clones, 80% to 90% recorded once. This chain joins TRBV2 and TRBJ2-2, with 8 bases that match TRBD1. Sequenced material: peripheral blood. This clonotype was sampled from a man over 45 with active or convalescent COVID-19. CDR3 sequence (DNA): TGTGCCAGCAGGGAGGACAGGGCCTTTCGCACCGGGGAGCTGTTTTTT. Protein sequence: CASREDRAFRTGELFF.